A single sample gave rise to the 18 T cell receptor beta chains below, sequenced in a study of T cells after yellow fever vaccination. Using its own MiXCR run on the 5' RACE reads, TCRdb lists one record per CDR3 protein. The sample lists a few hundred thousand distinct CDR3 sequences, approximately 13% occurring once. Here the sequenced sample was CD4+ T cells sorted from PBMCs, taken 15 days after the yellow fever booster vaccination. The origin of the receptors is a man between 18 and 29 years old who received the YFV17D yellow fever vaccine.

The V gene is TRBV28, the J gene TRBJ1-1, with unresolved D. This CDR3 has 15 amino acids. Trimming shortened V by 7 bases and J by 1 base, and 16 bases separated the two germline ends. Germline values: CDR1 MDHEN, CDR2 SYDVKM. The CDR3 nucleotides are TGTGCCAGCAAAACTTCCGGGGTGGGGAACACTGAAGCTTTCTTT. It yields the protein CASKTSGVGNTEAFF.

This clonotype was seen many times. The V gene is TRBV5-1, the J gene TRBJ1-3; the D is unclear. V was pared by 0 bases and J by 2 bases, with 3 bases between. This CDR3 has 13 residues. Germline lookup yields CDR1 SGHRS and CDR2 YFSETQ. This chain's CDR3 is CASSLGAGNTIYF. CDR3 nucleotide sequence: TGCGCCAGCAGCTTGGGGGCTGGAAACACCATATATTTT.

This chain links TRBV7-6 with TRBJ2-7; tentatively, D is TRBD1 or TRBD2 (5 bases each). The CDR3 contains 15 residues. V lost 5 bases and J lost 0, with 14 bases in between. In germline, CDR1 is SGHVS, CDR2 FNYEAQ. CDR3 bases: TGTGCCAGCAGCCCGGGGACGCGTGACTCCTACGAGCAGTACTTC. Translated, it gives CASSPGTRDSYEQYF.

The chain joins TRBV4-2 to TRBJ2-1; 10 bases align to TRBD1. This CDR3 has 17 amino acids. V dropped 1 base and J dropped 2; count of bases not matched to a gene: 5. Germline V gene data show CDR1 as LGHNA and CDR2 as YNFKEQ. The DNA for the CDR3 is TGTGCCAGCAGCCAAGGTGCGGGACAGGGGACCTACAATGAGCAGTTCTTC. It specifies CASSQGAGQGTYNEQFF.

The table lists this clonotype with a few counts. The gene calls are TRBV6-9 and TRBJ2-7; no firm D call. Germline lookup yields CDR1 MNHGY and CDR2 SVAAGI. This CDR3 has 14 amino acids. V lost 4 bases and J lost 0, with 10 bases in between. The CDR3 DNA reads TGTGCCAGCAGTTTCTGCCCAATCTCCTACGAGCAGTACGTC. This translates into CASSFCPISYEQYV.

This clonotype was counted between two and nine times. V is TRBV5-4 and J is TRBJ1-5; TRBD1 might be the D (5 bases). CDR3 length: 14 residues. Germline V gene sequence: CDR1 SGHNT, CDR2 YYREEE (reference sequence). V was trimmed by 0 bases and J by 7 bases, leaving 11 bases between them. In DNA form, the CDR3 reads TGTGCCAGCAGCTTGGGGGGGAGCGGCCAGCCCCAGCATTTT. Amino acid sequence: CASSLGGSGQPQHF. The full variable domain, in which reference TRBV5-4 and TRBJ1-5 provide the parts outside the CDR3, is ETGVTQSPTHLIKTRGQQVTLRCSSQSGHNTVSWYQQALGQGPQFIFQYYREEENGRGNFPPRFSGLQFPNYSSELNVNALELDDSALYLCASSLGGSGQPQHFGDGTRLSIL.

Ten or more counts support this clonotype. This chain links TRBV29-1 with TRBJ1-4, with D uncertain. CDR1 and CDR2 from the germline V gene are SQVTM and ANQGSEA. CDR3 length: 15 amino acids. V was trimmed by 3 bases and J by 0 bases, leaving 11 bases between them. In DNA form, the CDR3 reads TGCAGCGTTGAGGATGGGGTGTCAACTAATGAAAAACTGTTTTTT. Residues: CSVEDGVSTNEKLFF.

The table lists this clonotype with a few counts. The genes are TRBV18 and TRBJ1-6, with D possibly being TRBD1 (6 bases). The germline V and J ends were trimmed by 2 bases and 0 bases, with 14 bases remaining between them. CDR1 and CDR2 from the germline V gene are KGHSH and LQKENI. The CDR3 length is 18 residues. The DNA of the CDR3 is TGTGCCAGCTCACCAGGGGGCTGGGTAGACTCCTATAATTCACCCCTCCACTTT. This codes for CASSPGGWVDSYNSPLHF.

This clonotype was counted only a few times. CDR3 region: CASSQTRSGSYNEQFF. The CDR3 nucleotides are TGTGCCAGCAGCCAAACGAGAAGCGGGTCCTACAATGAGCAGTTCTTC. The J gene is TRBJ2-1, the V gene TRBV3-1; weak D call: TRBD2 (6 bases). The CDR3 is 16 residues long. Germline lookup yields CDR1 LGHDT and CDR2 YNNKEL (reference sequence). Trimming took 2 bases from V and 1 from J, leaving 12 bases between them.

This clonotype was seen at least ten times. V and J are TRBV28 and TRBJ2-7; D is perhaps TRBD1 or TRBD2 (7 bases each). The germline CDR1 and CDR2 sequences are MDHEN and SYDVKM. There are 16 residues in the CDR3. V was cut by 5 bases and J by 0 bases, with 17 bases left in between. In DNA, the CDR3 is TGTGCCAGCAGTCCAGGGGGGGGGGACGGCTCCTACGAGCAGTACGTC. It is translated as CASSPGGGDGSYEQYV.

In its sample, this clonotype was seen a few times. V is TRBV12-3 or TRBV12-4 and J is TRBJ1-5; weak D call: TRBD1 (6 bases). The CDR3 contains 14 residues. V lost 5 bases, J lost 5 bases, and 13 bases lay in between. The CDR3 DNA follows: TGTGCCAGCAGTCCCGACAGGAACTATCAGCCCCAGCATTTT. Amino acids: CASSPDRNYQPQHF.

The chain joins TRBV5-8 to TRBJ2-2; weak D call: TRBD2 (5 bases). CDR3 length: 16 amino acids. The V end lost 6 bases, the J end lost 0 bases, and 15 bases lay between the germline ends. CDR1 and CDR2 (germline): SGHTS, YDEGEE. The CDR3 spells CASTPPRGSNTGELFF. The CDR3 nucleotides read TGTGCCAGCACCCCCCCTCGGGGATCGAACACCGGGGAGCTGTTTTTT.

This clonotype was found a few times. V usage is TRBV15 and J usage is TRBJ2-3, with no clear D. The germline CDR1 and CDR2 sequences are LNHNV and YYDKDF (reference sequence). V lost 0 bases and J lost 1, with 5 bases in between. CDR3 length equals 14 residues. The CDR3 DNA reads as TGTGCCACCAGCAGAGATCACGGCACAGATACGCAGTATTTT. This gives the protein CATSRDHGTDTQYF.

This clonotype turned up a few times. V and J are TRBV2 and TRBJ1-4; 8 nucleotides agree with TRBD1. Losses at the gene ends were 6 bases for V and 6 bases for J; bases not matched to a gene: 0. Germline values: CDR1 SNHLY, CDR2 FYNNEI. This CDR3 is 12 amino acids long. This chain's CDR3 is CASRDRDEKLFF. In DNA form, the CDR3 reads TGTGCCAGCAGGGACAGGGATGAAAAACTGTTTTTT.

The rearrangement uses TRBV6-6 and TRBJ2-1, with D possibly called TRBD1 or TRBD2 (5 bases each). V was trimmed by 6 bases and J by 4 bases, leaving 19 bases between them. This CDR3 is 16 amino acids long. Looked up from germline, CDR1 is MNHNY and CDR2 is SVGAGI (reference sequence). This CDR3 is CASSPLRDPAYNEQFF. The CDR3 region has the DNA TGTGCCAGCAGCCCGCTCCGGGACCCCGCGTACAATGAGCAGTTCTTC.

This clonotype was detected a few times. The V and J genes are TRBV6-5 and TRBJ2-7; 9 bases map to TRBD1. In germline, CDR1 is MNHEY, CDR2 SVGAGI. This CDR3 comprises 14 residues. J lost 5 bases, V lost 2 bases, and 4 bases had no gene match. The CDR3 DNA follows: TGTGCCAGCAGTTACCCGGGACAGGGCGACGAGCAGTACTTC. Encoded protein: CASSYPGQGDEQYF.

CDR3 protein: CASSYRGRAETQYF. In DNA form, the CDR3 reads TGTGCCAGCAGCTACAGGGGGAGGGCAGAGACCCAGTACTTC. The V and J genes are TRBV7-6 and TRBJ2-5; D is perhaps TRBD1 (8 bases). CDR1 is SGHVS, CDR2 FNYEAQ, per germline. Trimming removed 4 bases at V and 4 bases at J, with 13 bases between. This CDR3 region has 14 residues.

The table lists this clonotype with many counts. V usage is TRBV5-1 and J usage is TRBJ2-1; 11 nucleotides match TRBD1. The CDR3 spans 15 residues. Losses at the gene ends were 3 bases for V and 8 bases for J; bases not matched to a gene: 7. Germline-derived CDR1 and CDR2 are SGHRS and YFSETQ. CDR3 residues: CASSWGTGGFDEQFF. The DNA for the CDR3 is TGCGCCAGCAGCTGGGGGACAGGGGGTTTCGATGAGCAGTTCTTC.